The present T cell receptor (beta chain) was sequenced within a study of CD8+ T cells in alopecia areata. CDR3 length equals 13 residues. Deletions cut 0 bases from V and 6 bases from J, with 3 bases between. Germline CDR1 is SGHNT and CDR2 is YENEEA. Regarding treatment: oral pan-JAK inhibitor, 5-10 mg twice daily. RNA was isolated and reverse transcribed to cDNA, the sequencing template. Clones were read by immunoSEQ multiplex PCR, and TCRdb kept only the in-frame ones, dropping some. The data show over 150,000 clones, less than 70% seen once. This clonotype was obtained from a human donor with alopecia areata. The chain has TRBV11-3 and TRBJ1-6; D remains ambiguous. The input for sequencing was CD4+ T cells sorted from blood, taken at week 24, from a patient treated with tofacitinib. This chain's CDR3 is CASSLEVNSPLHF. As DNA, the CDR3 is TGTGCCAGCAGCTTAGAGGTTAATTCACCCCTCCACTTT. The full variable domain, rest sourced from reference TRBV11-3 and TRBJ1-6, is EAGVVQSPRYKIIEKKQPVAFWCNPISGHNTLYWYLQNLGQGPELLIRYENEEAVDDSQLPKDRFSAERLKGVDSTLKIQPAELGDSAVYLCASSLEVNSPLHFGNGTRLTVT.